This TCR beta chain was recovered during a study of T cells in localized non-small cell lung cancer. Assay used: immunoSEQ multiplex PCR; TCRdb lists only in-frame clones, some missing. The data hold roughly 2,900 clones, with under 30% observed a single time. Findings and caveats of the study: Uninvolved adjacent lung, not tumor, had the highest T cell clonality. Sequencing was limited to one tumor region, leaving the possibility of heterogeneity open.

Concerning this clone: Its target is unknown.

The sample consisted of lung tumor tissue, taken before any cancer treatment. The source is a woman aged 40 to 75 with stage I squamous cell lung carcinoma.

Here the CDR3 reads CAWNRDPGIKYF. The DNA for the CDR3 is TGTGCCTGGAATCGTGACCCGGGAATAAAGTACTTC. V is TRBV30 and J is TRBJ2-7; D perhaps matches TRBD2 (5 bases). V was shortened by 4 bases and J by 11 bases, with 18 bases between the two germline ends. This CDR3 has 12 residues. From germline, CDR1 is GTSNPN and CDR2 SVGIG (reference sequence).